Detailed here is one T cell receptor beta chain. The CDR3 covers 13 residues. Looked up from germline, CDR1 is WSHSY and CDR2 is SAAADI. V was trimmed by 8 bases and J by 4 bases, leaving 14 bases between them. The data originate from a study of memory CD4+ T cells and cytomegalovirus serostatus. Study processing details: Out-of-frame sequences were removed, leaving around 2.2 million distinct TCRbeta sequences. Produced via immunoSEQ multiplex PCR; TCRdb's table is partial and in-frame only. The D gene and trimming were derived from the DNA, and the V and J assignments and clone size from that table. The sample has roughly 28,000 clones, around 80% seen once. Single viable CD3+CD4+CD8-CD45RO+ cells were sorted as the memory CD4+ T cells. After thawing, CD4+ T cells were positively selected.

Input material: memory CD4+ T cells from blood. This clonotype originated in an adult in good health and CMV-seronegative. The chain is built from TRBV10-2 and TRBJ1-1; D perhaps matches TRBD1 (6 bases). As DNA, the CDR3 is TGCGCCAGCGTTAGGGCAGGGGCCACTGAAGCTTTCTTT. It yields the protein CASVRAGATEAFF.